The following is a TCR beta chain sequence with its context. One entry per CDR3 protein, without DNA, is what TCRdb gives after re-calling the 5' RACE reads. This repertoire includes fewer than 400,000 distinct CDR3 sequences. This sample is drawn from a study of T cells expressing NK-cell markers. In germline, CDR1 is DFQATT, CDR2 SNEGSKA (reference sequence). The CDR3 contains 14 residues. The sequenced sample was blood T cells: a sorted CD56 or NKG2C T cell subset, CD4+ or CD8+ T cells, or bulk PBMC T cells (not recorded which). V gene TRBV20-1 combines with J gene TRBJ2-1. The receptor was derived from a woman between 50 and 59 years old in good health. Here the CDR3 reads CSAHEEDSYNEQFF.